What follows is one TCR beta chain and its context. Its antigen is undetermined. TCR beta CDR3 sequences were amplified from RNA transcripts. TCR CDR3 regions were first amplified by RT-PCR with HTBI primers. Using its own MiXCR run on the multiplex PCR reads, TCRdb lists one record per CDR3 protein. The table shows about 350,000 distinct CDR3 sequences, with 12% to 15% occurring only once. The data stem from a study of T cells in Graves' hyperthyroidism and ophthalmopathy. Study details: Prior to any treatment, at the point of initial diagnosis, peripheral blood was collected. Study-level points and caveats: Patients with ophthalmopathy were separated from those with stable hyperthyroidism by a 13 V-J model.

The V end was cut by 2 bases, the J end by 0 bases, with 7 bases between. The CDR3 consists of 14 residues. The germline CDR1 and CDR2 sequences are DFQATT and SNEGSKA (reference sequence). Patients having uncontrolled infection, another autoimmune disease, pregnancy or lactation were not included. The chain couples TRBV20-1 to TRBJ2-2; D perhaps matches TRBD2 (6 bases). The material sequenced was blood. This TCR was recovered from a woman aged 40 to 55 with Graves' ophthalmopathy. The CDR3 region has the DNA TGCAGTGCTAGACCGGGGGCGAACACCGGGGAGCTGTTTTTT. This gives the protein CSARPGANTGELFF.